This is a list of T cell receptor beta chains from one sample in a study of blood T cell repertoires in COVID-19. The repertoire was sequenced with immunoSEQ multiplex PCR; TCRdb's copy has only in-frame clones and lacks some. The sample has tens of thousands of clones, approximately 80% seen once; the top ten hold approximately 12%. Sequencing input: peripheral blood. The origin of the receptors is a human donor in a cohort sampled during active COVID-19. Both conserved end residues are part of each CDR3. A D gene is named only where the DNA matches it firmly. Expanded clones get a size class; other rows say once, few or many, or leave the size out.

d_gene,v_gene,abundance,len,j_gene,CDR3nt,CDR3aa
NA,TRBV7-9,few,11,TRBJ1-4,TGTGCCAGCTTTACGGAGGAAAAACTGTTTTTT,CASFTEEKLFF
TRBD2,TRBV7-2,NA,16,TRBJ2-7,TGTGCCAGCAGCCCAACCAGACTAGCGGGCTCCTACGAGCAGTACTTC,CASSPTRLAGSYEQYF
NA,TRBV25-1,few,14,TRBJ1-1,TGTGCCAGCAGTGGAGGACTGCTGAACACTGAAGCTTTCTTT,CASSGGLLNTEAFF
NA,TRBV5-1,NA,14,TRBJ2-2,TGCGCCAGCAGGAGGGATATTGACACCGGGGAGCTGTTTTTT,CASRRDIDTGELFF
NA,TRBV6-6,NA,14,TRBJ2-3,TGTGCCAGCAGTTACGAAGGGGGCACAGATACGCAGTATTTT,CASSYEGGTDTQYF
NA,TRBV11-2,NA,16,TRBJ1-2,TGTGCCAGCAGCTTAGGCAGGCGGAGGCCCAGCTATGGCTACACCTTC,CASSLGRRRPSYGYTF
NA,TRBV6-2/TRBV6-3,NA,18,TRBJ1-3,TGTGCCAGCAGTCCATCGGGGGGACGGAGAGTCTCTGGAAACACCATATATTTT,CASSPSGGRRVSGNTIYF
NA,TRBV3-1/TRBV3-2,NA,16,TRBJ1-3,TGTGCCAGCAGCCACAAAGGGAGCGACTCTGGAAACACCATATATTTT,CASSHKGSDSGNTIYF
TRBD1,TRBV6-2/TRBV6-3,NA,16,TRBJ1-5,TGTGCCAGCAGCCCGGACAGGGGATATAGCAATCAGCCCCAGCATTTT,CASSPDRGYSNQPQHF
TRBD2,TRBV28,NA,15,TRBJ2-7,TGTGCCAGCAGCCTAACGGGACTAGGTTCCTACGAGCAGTACTTC,CASSLTGLGSYEQYF
TRBD1,TRBV12-3/TRBV12-4,NA,13,TRBJ1-1,TGTGCCAGCAGGAGACAGGGTATTACTGAAGCTTTCTTT,CASRRQGITEAFF
TRBD2,TRBV5-1,NA,16,TRBJ2-2,TGCGCCAGCAGCTTAGAGTTCGGGACTAGCTACGGGGAGCTGTTTTTT,CASSLEFGTSYGELFF
TRBD2,TRBV5-4,NA,16,TRBJ2-5,TGTGCCAGCAGCTCGCCCATACGGAGCGGGAGAGAGACCCAGTACTTC,CASSSPIRSGRETQYF
NA,TRBV6-2/TRBV6-3,few,12,TRBJ2-7,TGTGCCAGCAGTTCCCTAACGTACGAGCAGTACTTC,CASSSLTYEQYF
TRBD2,TRBV7-2,NA,17,TRBJ2-1,TGTGCCAGCAGCTACTTAATTAGAGGAGCGGGAATCGATGAGCAGTTCTTC,CASSYLIRGAGIDEQFF
TRBD1,TRBV13,NA,15,TRBJ2-1,TGTGCCAGCAGCCCCTACCGGGACAGGGGCAATGAGCAGTTCTTC,CASSPYRDRGNEQFF
NA,TRBV6-6,NA,14,TRBJ1-1,TGTGCCAGCAGTTACTCGTACGGGGATACTGAAGCTTTCTTT,CASSYSYGDTEAFF
NA,TRBV18,NA,15,TRBJ1-4,TGTGCCAGCGGACCGGGCGGGACGTCGCATGAAAAACTGTTTTTT,CASGPGGTSHEKLFF
TRBD1,TRBV7-3,NA,14,TRBJ1-6,TGTGCCAGCAGCCCGGGGACAGCTGGTTCACCCCTCCACTTT,CASSPGTAGSPLHF
NA,TRBV2,few,16,TRBJ1-6,TGTGCCAGCAGTGAAGTTGGGGGGGCGGGTAATTCACCCCTCCACTTT,CASSEVGGAGNSPLHF
NA,TRBV30,NA,16,TRBJ1-6,TGTGCCTGGAGCCCTCGAAGTAGCTCCTATAATTCACCCCTCCACTTT,CAWSPRSSSYNSPLHF
TRBD2,TRBV4-2,NA,17,TRBJ2-4,TGTGCCAGCAGCCAGCTAGCGGGGGGCCGGGAGAAAAACATTCAGTACTTC,CASSQLAGGREKNIQYF
NA,TRBV19,NA,12,TRBJ1-5,TGTGCCAGTAGTATAGAAGGGGTCACTCGGCATTTT,CASSIEGVTRHF
NA,TRBV19,NA,14,TRBJ2-7,TGTGCCAGTTCTGCAAGGGGTTGGGACTACGAGCAGTACTTC,CASSARGWDYEQYF
NA,TRBV6-2/TRBV6-3,NA,12,TRBJ2-7,TGTGCCAGCAGTTACGAGGGCACTAGGACGTACTTC,CASSYEGTRTYF
TRBD1,TRBV5-1,NA,13,TRBJ1-2,TGCGCCAGCAGCCACGGGACAGTCTATGGCTACACCTTC,CASSHGTVYGYTF
NA,TRBV3-1/TRBV3-2,NA,11,TRBJ1-1,TGTGCCAGCAGGGACACAGGGGAAGCTTTCTTT,CASRDTGEAFF
TRBD1,TRBV3-1/TRBV3-2,NA,12,TRBJ1-1,TGTGCCAGCAGCCAAGGGGTGACAGGGGCTTTCTTT,CASSQGVTGAFF
TRBD1,TRBV7-2,NA,16,TRBJ2-1,TGTGCCAGCAGACGGGGACAGACACTAATATACAATGAGCAGTTCTTC,CASRRGQTLIYNEQFF
NA,TRBV6-5,NA,16,TRBJ1-1,TGTGCCAGCAGTTCCCCCCGGGGGAAGATGAACACTGAAGCTTTCTTT,CASSSPRGKMNTEAFF
TRBD1,TRBV7-9,NA,16,TRBJ2-3,TGTGCCAGCAGCTCAACCCGTGCAGGGGGCGCAGATACGCAGTATTTT,CASSSTRAGGADTQYF
TRBD1,TRBV9,NA,15,TRBJ1-3,TGTGCCAGCAGCCCGGAGACAGGGGTCGGAAACACCATATATTTT,CASSPETGVGNTIYF
TRBD2,TRBV5-1,NA,19,TRBJ2-3,TGCGCCAGCAGCTCGACCCATCCAGGACTAGCCGGGGGCACAGATACGCAGTATTTT,CASSSTHPGLAGGTDTQYF
NA,TRBV7-2,NA,15,TRBJ1-5,TGTGCCAGCAGCTCTCAGGGGACGAGCAATCAGCCCCAGCATTTT,CASSSQGTSNQPQHF
TRBD1,TRBV19,NA,15,TRBJ1-2,TGTGCCAGCGGAGAGGCCAGACAGGGCAAAAATGGCTACACCTTC,CASGEARQGKNGYTF
TRBD1,TRBV28,NA,12,TRBJ1-1,TGTGCCAGCAGCCAGGACAGGGGGTACATTTTCTTT,CASSQDRGYIFF
TRBD1,TRBV7-2,NA,14,TRBJ1-6,TGTGCCAGCAGCGTCACAGGGGATAATTCACCCCTCCACTTT,CASSVTGDNSPLHF
NA,TRBV7-8,few,15,TRBJ1-6,TGTGCCAGCAGCTCCTTCGACAGCTCAAATTCACCCCTCCACTTT,CASSSFDSSNSPLHF
TRBD1,TRBV4-2,NA,14,TRBJ2-2,TGTGCCAGCAGCCGGACAGGGGCCACCGGGGAGCTGTTTTTT,CASSRTGATGELFF
NA,TRBV5-5,few,17,TRBJ2-4,TGTGCCAGCAGCTTGGATTTGGGGAGTCTAGCCAAAAACATTCAGTACTTC,CASSLDLGSLAKNIQYF
NA,TRBV27,NA,16,TRBJ2-6,TGTGCCAGCAGTTTAATGGGCCAGGCTGGGGCCAACGTCCTGACTTTC,CASSLMGQAGANVLTF
NA,TRBV11-3,once,15,TRBJ1-1,TGTGCCAGCAGCCCTCGGACGACGGGGGACACTGAAGCTTTCTTT,CASSPRTTGDTEAFF
NA,TRBV9,NA,15,TRBJ2-7,TGTGCCAGCAGCGTAGAGGTGGGCAACTCCTACGAGCAGTACTTC,CASSVEVGNSYEQYF
TRBD1,TRBV6-5,NA,14,TRBJ2-1,TGTGCCAGCACCGGGACAGGGGGCAGGAATGAGCAGTTCTTC,CASTGTGGRNEQFF
TRBD1,TRBV5-1,NA,16,TRBJ2-7,TGCGCCAGCAGCTTGGATAAACAGGGGCGAAACTACGAGCAGTACTTC,CASSLDKQGRNYEQYF
TRBD2,TRBV6-5,NA,15,TRBJ2-1,TGTGCCAGCAGATACGAGGGACTAGCGGGATATGAGCAGTTCTTC,CASRYEGLAGYEQFF
NA,TRBV7-9,NA,15,TRBJ2-7,TGTGCCAGCAGCCGTATAGGGGCCCGCTTCCACGAGCAGTACTTC,CASSRIGARFHEQYF
TRBD1,TRBV4-3,NA,14,TRBJ1-2,TGCGCCAGCAGCCAAGATCGCCAGGGGGATGGCTACACCTTC,CASSQDRQGDGYTF
NA,TRBV6-4,once,13,TRBJ1-1,TGTGCCAGCAGCCTGGGGGCGAACACTGAAGCTTTCTTT,CASSLGANTEAFF
TRBD1,TRBV5-1,once,14,TRBJ1-4,TGCGCCAGCCGGCTAGGGGGCTCTAATGAAAAACTGTTTTTT,CASRLGGSNEKLFF
TRBD1,TRBV29-1,NA,12,TRBJ2-1,TGCAGCGTTGACAGGGGGAGCGATGAGCAGTTCTTC,CSVDRGSDEQFF